The source of this T cell receptor (beta chain) is a study of blood T cells in healthy people across ages. Isolated per sample were at least 6.5 million PBMCs. Extraction yielded at least 6 micrograms of total RNA per sample. The CDR3 runs to 14 residues. CDR1 and CDR2 from the germline V gene are DFQATT and SNEGSKA (reference sequence). V shed 3 bases and J 6 bases; nucleotides not matched to a gene: 10. It was with a sample-barcoded 5' primer and a J-beta primer mix that a second PCR of roughly 6 to 12 cycles was run. From the 5' RACE reads, TCRdb called clonotypes with MiXCR, one entry per CDR3 protein. The table lists around 1,700,000 distinct CDR3 sequences, 28% of them singletons, with roughly 8% in the top ten. This clonotype turned up a few times.

Sequenced: blood. The V and J genes are TRBV20-1 and TRBJ1-2; 7 bases line up with TRBD1. This TCR derives from a woman in her thirties in good health. CDR3 in DNA: TGCAGTGCTAGGCAGGGGGAGACCCCCCATGGCTACACCTTC. It translates to CSARQGETPHGYTF.